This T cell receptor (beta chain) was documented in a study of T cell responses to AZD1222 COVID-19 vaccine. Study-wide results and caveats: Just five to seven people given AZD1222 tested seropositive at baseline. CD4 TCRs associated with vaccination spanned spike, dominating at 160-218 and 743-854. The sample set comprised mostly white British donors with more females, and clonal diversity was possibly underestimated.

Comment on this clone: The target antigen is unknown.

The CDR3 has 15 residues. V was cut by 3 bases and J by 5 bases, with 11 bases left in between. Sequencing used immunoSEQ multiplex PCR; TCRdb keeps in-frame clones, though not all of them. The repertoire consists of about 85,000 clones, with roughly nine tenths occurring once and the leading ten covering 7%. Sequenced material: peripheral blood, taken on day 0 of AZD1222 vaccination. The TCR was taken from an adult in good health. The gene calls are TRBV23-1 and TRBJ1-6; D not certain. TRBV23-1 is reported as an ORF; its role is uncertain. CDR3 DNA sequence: TGCGCCAGCAGTCAGCTGGAAAGGGATAATTCACCCCTCCACTTT. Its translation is CASSQLERDNSPLHF.